This T cell receptor beta chain was recorded in a study of blood T cell repertoires in COVID-19. The repertoire was sequenced with immunoSEQ multiplex PCR; TCRdb's copy has only in-frame clones and lacks some. The sample has roughly 86,000 clones, about 85% seen once. The sequencing input was peripheral blood. The clonotype originates from a woman older than 75 with COVID-19, enrolled during active disease.

CDR3 protein: CASSLDRAEGAYEQYF. DNA for the CDR3: TGCGCCAGCAGCTTGGACAGGGCCGAGGGGGCCTACGAGCAGTACTTC. J is TRBJ2-7 and V is TRBV5-1, with D possibly matching TRBD1 (6 bases). The CDR3 contains 16 residues. V lost 0 bases and J 2 bases, leaving 15 bases between the germline ends. Germline assignment: CDR1 SGHRS and CDR2 YFSETQ.